Presented here are 32 T cell receptor beta chains from one specimen sequenced in a study of PD-1 blockade in classical Hodgkin lymphoma (dated by TCRdb to about 2020). The method was the immunoSEQ multiplex PCR assay. TCRdb's version of the immuneACCESS table is confined to in-frame rearrangements and falls short of the full clone set. An unresolved V gene accounts for under half of the shortfall where checked; the remainder is of unknown origin. This sample comprises 25,000 to 35,000 clones, under 90% of them detected only once. About 0.85% of the sample lies in the top ten. The intended sense of this specimen's time point label: cycle 4 day 1 (C4D1), after more than 5 weeks of nivolumab. Every trial patient had relapsed after autologous stem cell transplantation, and cohorts A, B and C differed in prior brentuximab vedotin exposure. Using a Miltenyi CD4+ T cell isolation kit, CD4+ T cells were purified from thawed PBMCs through magnetic negative selection.

Sequences were derived from CD4+ T cells from blood, sampled before the fourth cycle of nivolumab. The receptors originated from a human donor with classical Hodgkin lymphoma.

The rearrangement links TRBV5-4 to TRBJ2-6; D is ambiguous. This CDR3 has 17 residues. Germline assignment: CDR1 SGHNT and CDR2 YYREEE (reference sequence). Trimming left V 0 bases short and J 0 bases short, with 10 bases between. DNA of the CDR3: TGTGCCAGCAGCTTGGAAACGGTCGGCTCTGGGGCCAACGTCCTGACTTTC. This codes for CASSLETVGSGANVLTF.

The chain's CDR3 is CASGDYDQPQHF. CDR3 in DNA: TGCGCCAGCGGGGACTACGATCAGCCCCAGCATTTT. The rearrangement joins TRBV10-2 to TRBJ1-5; D perhaps matches TRBD1 (5 bases). There are 12 residues in the CDR3. V was cut by 8 bases and J by 5 bases, with 10 bases left in between. Germline lookup yields CDR1 WSHSY and CDR2 SAAADI.

This clone was seen only a few times. V and J are TRBV30 and TRBJ1-1; weak D call: TRBD1 (5 bases). The germline V and J ends were trimmed by 7 bases and 8 bases, with 11 bases remaining between them. CDR3 length: 10 residues. The germline V gene encodes CDR1 GTSNPN and CDR2 SVGIG (reference sequence). The CDR3 DNA follows: TGTGCCTACAGGACGGCCGAAGCTTTCTTT. Translating gives CAYRTAEAFF.

The chain carries TRBV4-3 and TRBJ2-3, with D possibly TRBD2 on 6 matching bases. V was shortened by 1 base and J by 14 bases, with 13 bases between the two germline ends. Germline assignment: CDR1 LGHNA and CDR2 YSLEER. This CDR3 spans 12 amino acids. The chain's CDR3 is CASSQATGLTYF. Written as DNA, the CDR3 is TGCGCCAGCAGCCAAGCTACGGGACTTACGTATTTT.

The chain couples TRBV6-1 to TRBJ2-7, with a weak D call TRBD1 (6 bases). Germline assignment: CDR1 MNHNS and CDR2 SASEGT. The V gene lost 4 bases and the J gene lost 1 base, with 17 bases spanning the gap. This CDR3 spans 16 amino acids. The CDR3 DNA sequence: TGTGCCAGCAGTGGCACCCGCCAGGGGTTGTCCTACGAGCAGTACTTC. It is translated as CASSGTRQGLSYEQYF.

V gene TRBV7-8 combines with J gene TRBJ2-3, with 15 bases fitting TRBD2. The CDR3 sequence is 17 residues long. J was trimmed by 3 bases and V by 3 bases; bases with no gene match: 4. Looked up from germline, CDR1 is SGHVS and CDR2 is FQNEAQ. The CDR3 spells CASSFRTSGGETDTQYF. CDR3 coding DNA: TGTGCCAGCAGCTTTCGGACTAGCGGGGGGGAGACAGATACGCAGTATTTT.

The rearrangement joins TRBV6-5 to TRBJ2-2; 8 bases agree with TRBD1. Germline CDR1 and CDR2: MNHEY and SVGAGI. This CDR3 is 15 amino acids long. J was trimmed by 2 bases and V by 6 bases; bases with no gene match: 5. CDR3 bases: TGTGCCAGCAGGATCGGACAGGGAAACACCGGGGAGCTGTTTTTT. Translated: CASRIGQGNTGELFF.

The chain couples TRBV7-3 to TRBJ1-1; no reliable D call. CDR3 size: 13 residues. Between the trimmed V and J ends, which lost 4 bases and 1 base, there was a span of 7 bases. Looked up from germline, CDR1 is SGHTA and CDR2 is FQGTGA. The CDR3 sequence is CASSSDPNTEAFF. The CDR3 DNA reads as TGTGCCAGCAGCTCCGACCCGAACACTGAAGCTTTCTTT.

This clone was seen just once. The chain uses TRBV7-2 and TRBJ2-7; 11 bases are shared with TRBD2. The CDR3 loop spans 14 amino acids. The ends lost 8 bases at V and 1 base at J; junction bases unmatched: 4. CDR1 is SGHTA and CDR2 is FQGNSA in the germline V gene. CDR3 in DNA: TGTGCCAGCTCCGGGACTAGCGGATCCTACGAGCAGTACTTC. Translating it yields CASSGTSGSYEQYF.

V is TRBV11-2 and J is TRBJ1-1; D remains ambiguous. Germline assignment: CDR1 SGHAT and CDR2 FQNNGV. Trimming took 1 base from V and 3 from J, leaving 3 bases between them. The CDR3 sequence is 12 residues long. The DNA for the CDR3 is TGTGCCAGCAGCTTAGTTGACACTGAAGCTTTCTTT. This gives the protein CASSLVDTEAFF.

The chain carries TRBV19 and TRBJ2-3; 7 bases agree with TRBD2. The CDR3 contains 15 residues. J was trimmed by 2 bases and V by 7 bases; bases with no gene match: 9. Per germline, CDR1 LNHDA and CDR2 SQIVND (reference sequence). CDR3 DNA sequence: TGTGCCAGTAAAAGAGCGGGGTACCCCACAGATACGCAGTATTTT. Amino acid sequence: CASKRAGYPTDTQYF.

This rearrangement joins TRBV5-1 to TRBJ2-5; 8 nucleotides agree with TRBD2. Trimming cost V 0 bases and J 0 bases; bases outside gene matches: 4. CDR1 is SGHRS and CDR2 is YFSETQ in the germline V gene. The CDR3 totals 16 residues. The CDR3 spells CASSLAASGYQETQYF. The CDR3 DNA sequence: TGCGCCAGCAGCTTGGCGGCTAGCGGGTACCAAGAGACCCAGTACTTC.

The chain links TRBV6-1 to TRBJ2-7; no definite D call. CDR1 MNHNS and CDR2 SASEGT come from the germline V gene. V was cut by 1 base and J by 7 bases, with 11 bases left in between. The CDR3 loop spans 13 amino acids. CDR3 in DNA: TGTGCCAGCAGTGAAGTTGTACAGTGGGAGCAGTACTTC. This gives the protein CASSEVVQWEQYF.

This chain connects TRBV2 to TRBJ1-6; unclear D gene. The germline V gene has CDR1 SNHLY and CDR2 FYNNEI. V lost 11 bases and J 6 bases, leaving 14 bases between the germline ends. The CDR3 totals 13 residues. CDR3 sequence: CALRERVNSPLHF. In DNA form, the CDR3 reads TGTGCCCTCCGGGAGAGAGTTAATTCACCCCTCCACTTT.

The V call is TRBV6-5, the J call TRBJ1-2; 9 bases are shared with TRBD1. Germline assignment: CDR1 MNHEY and CDR2 SVGAGI. This CDR3 spans 13 amino acids. V was clipped by 5 bases and J by 6 bases; unmatched bases: 4. The CDR3 here is CASSLTGGHGYTF. CDR3 DNA: TGTGCCAGCAGTCTCACAGGGGGCCATGGCTACACCTTC.

The V call is TRBV27, the J call TRBJ2-3; perhaps TRBD1 as D (6 bases). The CDR3 is 16 residues long. Trimming removed 7 bases at V and 5 bases at J, with 22 bases between. Germline V gene sequence: CDR1 MNHEY, CDR2 SMNVEV (reference sequence). CDR3 DNA: TGTGCCAGCACCCCCTACAGGGAGATCGAGGGAGATACGCAGTATTTT. Translating gives CASTPYREIEGDTQYF.

The CDR3 loop is CAWSIVTNSPLHF. The CDR3 bases are TGTGCCTGGAGTATAGTGACTAATTCACCCCTCCACTTT. The chain recombines TRBV30 with TRBJ1-6; no firm D call. Germline V gene lookup returns CDR1 GTSNPN and CDR2 SVGIG (reference sequence). V shed 2 bases and J shed 6 bases, with 8 bases lying between them. This CDR3 has 13 residues.

This chain links TRBV2 with TRBJ1-5; 11 bases map to TRBD1. This CDR3 spans 18 amino acids. Germline V CDR1 and CDR2: SNHLY, FYNNEI. V was pared by 4 bases and J by 6 bases, with 14 bases of the junction left unmatched. The CDR3 reads CASSGGRTGGAQFQPQHF. CDR3 coding DNA: TGTGCCAGCAGTGGAGGTCGGACAGGGGGCGCCCAATTTCAGCCCCAGCATTTT.

The CDR3 DNA reads as TGTGCCAGCAGCGTTTGGGGAACCGGGGAGCTGTTTTTT. Protein sequence: CASSVWGTGELFF. The V gene is TRBV9, the J gene TRBJ2-2, with D unclear. V lost 2 bases and J 5 bases, leaving 7 bases between the germline ends. The CDR3 is made up of 13 amino acids. From germline, CDR1 is SGDLS and CDR2 YYNGEE.

The CDR3 sequence is CASSLGGDNYGYTF. In DNA form, the CDR3 reads TGTGCCAGCAGTTTAGGTGGGGATAACTATGGCTACACCTTC. This chain uses TRBV28 with TRBJ1-2; D call uncertain. Per the germline V gene, CDR1 is MDHEN and CDR2 is SYDVKM. The CDR3 covers 14 residues. Trimming cost V 2 bases and J 1 base, with 8 bases left between them.

The rearrangement links TRBV4-1 to TRBJ2-1; D remains unclear. Germline V CDR1 and CDR2: MGHRA, YSYEKL. The CDR3 has 15 residues. Trimming stripped 1 base from V and 8 bases from J, with 15 bases between. The CDR3 DNA reads TGCGCCAGCAGCCAAGTGGATAGCTTCCCCGATGAGCAGTTCTTC. It translates to CASSQVDSFPDEQFF.

V and J are TRBV5-6 and TRBJ1-1; D ambiguous. Deletions cut 1 base from V and 3 bases from J, with 13 bases between. CDR3 size: 15 residues. Germline V gives CDR1 SGHDT, CDR2 YYEEEE. CDR3 sequence reads: CASSLFVDRDTEAFF. In DNA, the CDR3 is TGTGCCAGCAGCTTGTTTGTGGATCGGGACACTGAAGCTTTCTTT.

The sample holds one count of this clone. The J gene is TRBJ1-1, the V gene TRBV19, with D perhaps matching TRBD1 (5 bases). This CDR3 region has 15 residues. V was cut by 6 bases and J by 3 bases, with 17 bases left in between. Germline loops: CDR1 LNHDA, CDR2 SQIVND (reference sequence). The CDR3 DNA reads as TGTGCCAGTAGAGAGGGGTCCATCGGGCACACTGAAGCTTTCTTT. This gives the protein CASREGSIGHTEAFF.

J is TRBJ1-2 and V is TRBV28; TRBD1 is a possible D gene (5 bases). CDR1 and CDR2 from the germline V gene are MDHEN and SYDVKM. This CDR3 region has 12 residues. V lost 3 bases, J lost 8 bases, and 10 bases lay in between. The CDR3 DNA is TGTGCCAGCAGTTTTAGAGGGGCCGGCTACACCTTC. It yields the protein CASSFRGAGYTF.

The J gene is TRBJ2-1, the V gene TRBV7-9; 11 nucleotides agree with TRBD2. This CDR3 is built from 15 residues. V trimming: 1 base; J trimming: 7 bases; junction bases outside the gene matches: 3. From germline, CDR1 is SEHNR and CDR2 FQNEAQ (reference sequence). CDR3 amino acids: CASSLGLAGWNEQFF. The CDR3 nucleotides read TGTGCCAGCAGCTTAGGACTAGCGGGGTGGAATGAGCAGTTCTTC.

The gene calls are TRBV10-3 and TRBJ2-1, with 8 nucleotides matching TRBD1. The germline V gene has CDR1 ENHRY and CDR2 SYGVKD. CDR3 size: 13 residues. The trim removed 10 bases at V and 6 bases at J, leaving 8 bases unmatched. CDR3 sequence (DNA): TGTGCCACCCAGACAGGGGAGCTCAATGAGCAGTTCTTC. Its protein is CATQTGELNEQFF.

The chain recombines TRBV29-1 with TRBJ2-7, with 7 nucleotides matching TRBD1. The germline gives CDR1 SQVTM, CDR2 ANQGSEA. The trim removed 7 bases at V and 3 bases at J, leaving 6 bases unmatched. This CDR3 is 12 amino acids long. CDR3 sequence reads: CSARDSYYEQYF. In DNA, the CDR3 is TGCAGCGCCCGGGACAGCTACTACGAGCAGTACTTC.

The rearrangement uses TRBV29-1 and TRBJ1-2, with D unclear. Germline-derived CDR1 and CDR2 are SQVTM and ANQGSEA. V shed 0 bases and J shed 4 bases, with 15 bases lying between them. The CDR3 extends over 15 amino acids. For the CDR3, the DNA is TGCAGCGTTGAAGATGCCGGAGGGTGGGCCTATGGCTACACCTTC. Protein sequence: CSVEDAGGWAYGYTF. The full variable domain, in which reference TRBV29-1 and TRBJ1-2 provide the parts outside the CDR3, is SAVISQKPSRDICQRGTSLTIQCQVDSQVTMMFWYRQQPGQSLTLIATANQGSEATYESGFVIDKFPISRPNLTFSTLTVSNMSPEDSSIYLCSVEDAGGWAYGYTFGSGTRLTVV.

The chain recombines TRBV7-8 with TRBJ1-3, with a weak D call TRBD1 (5 bases). This CDR3 has 19 amino acids. V shed 1 base and J shed 2 bases, with 21 bases lying between them. Germline CDR1 reads SGHVS; CDR2 reads FQNEAQ. CDR3 in DNA: TGTGCCAGCAGCTTAGTGACGGACTACCTAGTGGGACCTGGAAACACCATATATTTT. Its protein is CASSLVTDYLVGPGNTIYF.

The genes are TRBV7-2 and TRBJ1-6; 9 bases align to TRBD1. CDR3 length equals 15 residues. J lost 11 bases, V lost 5 bases, and 10 bases had no gene match. Germline V gene lookup returns CDR1 SGHTA and CDR2 FQGNSA. CDR3 residues: CASSPGQGLLTPLHF. In DNA, the CDR3 is TGTGCCAGCAGCCCGGGACAGGGCCTTTTGACACCCCTCCACTTT.

The genes are TRBV9 and TRBJ2-7, with D perhaps matching TRBD2 (7 bases). Trimming cost V 2 bases and J 2 bases, with 14 bases left between them. Germline CDR1 and CDR2: SGDLS and YYNGEE. CDR3 length: 15 residues. CDR3 amino acids: CASSVGGGPPYEQYF. In DNA form, the CDR3 reads TGTGCCAGCAGCGTCGGCGGGGGCCCACCCTACGAGCAGTACTTC.

The chain is built from TRBV15 and TRBJ1-4; TRBD1 is a possible D gene (6 bases). CDR1 is LNHNV, CDR2 YYDKDF, per germline (reference sequence). With 3 bases removed from V and 7 bases from J, the gap between germline ends came to 21 bases. This CDR3 is 17 amino acids long. CDR3 DNA: TGTGCCACCAGCAGCGGCTCCTCGGGGGGGCCCAGTGAAAAACTGTTTTTT. Encoded protein: CATSSGSSGGPSEKLFF. The variable domain in full, with the rest retrieved from reference TRBV15 and TRBJ1-4, is DAMVIQNPRYQVTQFGKPVTLSCSQTLNHNVMYWYQQKSSQAPKLLFHYYDKDFNNEADTPDNFQSRRPNTSFCFLDIRSPGLGDTAMYLCATSSGSSGGPSEKLFFGSGTQLSVL.